The sequence of this T cell receptor beta chain was determined in a study of memory CD4+ T cells and cytomegalovirus serostatus (dated 2019 in TCRdb). About the investigation overall: The cohort comprised around 35 healthy Belgian adults, 9 CMV seropositive and some 25 CMV seronegative. The study sequenced CD4+ memory TCRbeta repertoires of a Belgian cohort with known cytomegalovirus serostatus to replicate a published TCR-based CMV serostatus classifier. Results and caveats for the whole study, not just this receptor: Only CD4+CD45RO+ memory cells were sequenced, in contrast to the original study, in which naive and memory CD4+ and CD8+ populations were covered. The results were interpreted as suggesting that the CMV-associated TCR signature is mostly present in the CD4+ memory repertoire. On the Belgian cohort, the classifier built on the original framework reached a median bootstrapped AUC of about 0.95, with a 95% CI of 0.76-1.00. Among the 150 to 200 previously reported CMV-associated TCRbeta sequences, some 70 showed up in the CD4+ memory repertoires, with each one found in between one and five individuals. For predicting CMV serostatus, the median bootstrapped AUC was about 0.94 using the original framework and approximately 0.9 using a US-trained random forest.

The germline V gene specifies SGHRS as CDR1 and YFSETQ as CDR2. Between the V and J ends, shortened by 0 bases and 1 base respectively, the junction contains 7 bases. The CDR3 starts with the cysteine, ends with the phenylalanine, and has 14 residues. Only the CDR3 DNA stays, 42 bases, in frame from base 1. As concerns this clone: Its antigen is not yet known. Nothing much larger sits one base from this clone, and base qualities are not available.

A FACSAria II was used to sort memory CD4+ T cells, defined as single viable CD3+CD4+CD8-CD45RO+ cells. To determine CMV serostatus, a Roche Elecsys assay was used that detects serum IgG against CMV pp150, pp28, p38 and p52. Once the samples were thawed, total CD4+ T cells were enriched through positive selection using CD4 magnetic microbeads. Samples originated from another study that specifically interrogated the CD4+ T cell memory repertoire. Peripheral blood mononuclear cells were isolated and cryopreserved according to standard operating procedures, and serum was kept at -80 degrees C. Staining used CD3-PerCP (BW264/56), CD4-APC (RPA-T4), CD45RO-PE (UCHT1) and CD8-Pacific Orange (3B5) antibodies, with Sytox blue excluding non-viable cells. Genomic DNA was extracted from sorted cells with the Quick-DNA Microprep Kit. TCRbeta DNA was amplified with the immunoSEQ hsTCRbeta kit following the manufacturer's protocol. TCRbeta libraries were sequenced on an Illumina MiSeq instrument. In the source study's methods: Removing out-of-frame sequences left 2,204,828 distinct TCRbeta sequences, an average of around 67,000 per individual. Each individual was scored by the count of 150 to 200 previously reported CMV-associated TCRbeta sequences and the total productive distinct TCRbeta count. A beta-binomial model was reimplemented in Python, and random forests from scikit-learn, run with default parameters, were trained on data from the US cohort. Classifier performance on the Belgian cohort was summarized as median AUC with percentile confidence intervals over 10,000 bootstrap iterations. Here the immuneACCESS table is served through TCRdb, limited to in-frame sequences with V and J called. Missing clones are a known gap in these copies; in checked studies unresolved V genes cover under half, and the rest lacks a known reason. D and trimming were read from the DNA, whereas the V and J calls and clone size are those reported in that table. The sample includes some 54,000 clones, with over 70% observed a single time. Clones ranked in the top ten supply 1.5% to 2% of the sample.

Sequencing used memory CD4+ T cells from blood. Here the chain combines TRBV5-1 and TRBJ2-5; a tentative D match to TRBD2 spans 5 bases. The origin of this receptor is an adult in good health and CMV-seropositive. This receptor has the CDR3 CASSLGGVQETQYF. The DNA sequence reads TGCGCCAGCAGCTTGGGGGGAGTCCAAGAGACCCAGTACTTC.